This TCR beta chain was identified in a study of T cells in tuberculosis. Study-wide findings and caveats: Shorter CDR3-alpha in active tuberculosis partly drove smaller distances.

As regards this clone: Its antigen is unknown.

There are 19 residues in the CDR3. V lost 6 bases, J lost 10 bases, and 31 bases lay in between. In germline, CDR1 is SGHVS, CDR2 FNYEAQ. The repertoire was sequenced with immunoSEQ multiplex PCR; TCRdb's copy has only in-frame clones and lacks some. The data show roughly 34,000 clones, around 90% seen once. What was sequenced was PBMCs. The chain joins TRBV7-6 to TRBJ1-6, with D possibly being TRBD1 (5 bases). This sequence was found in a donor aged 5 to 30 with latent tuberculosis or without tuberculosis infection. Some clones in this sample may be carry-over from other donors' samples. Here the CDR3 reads CASSFGGGKRGIAVSPLHF. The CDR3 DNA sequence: TGTGCCAGCAGTTTTGGGGGGGGTAAAAGGGGTATTGCTGTATCACCCCTCCACTTT.